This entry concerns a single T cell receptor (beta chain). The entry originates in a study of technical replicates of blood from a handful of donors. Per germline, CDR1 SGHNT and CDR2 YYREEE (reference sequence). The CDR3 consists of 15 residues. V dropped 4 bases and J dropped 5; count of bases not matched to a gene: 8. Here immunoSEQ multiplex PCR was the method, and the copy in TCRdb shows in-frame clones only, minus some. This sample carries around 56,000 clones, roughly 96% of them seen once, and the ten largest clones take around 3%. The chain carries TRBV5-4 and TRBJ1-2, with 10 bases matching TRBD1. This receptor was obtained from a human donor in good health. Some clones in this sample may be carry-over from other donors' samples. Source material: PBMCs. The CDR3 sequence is CASSPGDRGRYGYTF. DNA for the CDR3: TGTGCCAGCAGCCCAGGGGACAGGGGAAGGTATGGCTACACCTTC. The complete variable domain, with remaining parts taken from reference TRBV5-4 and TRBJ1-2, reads ETGVTQSPTHLIKTRGQQVTLRCSSQSGHNTVSWYQQALGQGPQFIFQYYREEENGRGNFPPRFSGLQFPNYSSELNVNALELDDSALYLCASSPGDRGRYGYTFGSGTRLTVV.